This entry lists 10 T cell receptor beta chains sequenced from one sample in a study of T-cell reconstitution after alpha-beta-depleted transplantation in children. Unique molecular identifiers featured in how the TCRbeta library was prepared. TCRdb recomputed calls from the PCR reads with MiXCR, one row per CDR3 protein. The data contain 530,000 or so distinct CDR3 sequences, approximately 30% of them seen just once; the ten biggest clones take up approximately 33%. The input for sequencing was PBMCs, taken before TCRalphabeta/CD19-depleted stem cell transplant. The receptors originated from a boy younger than two with Wiskott-Aldrich syndrome, due to receive a stem cell transplant.

The chain is built from TRBV12-3 or TRBV12-4 and TRBJ1-1; unclear D gene. This CDR3 has 11 residues. The ends were cut back, 9 bases at V and 0 bases at J, with 5 bases in the middle. The CDR3 bases are TGTGCCAGTTGCCTGAACACTGAAGCTTTCTTT. Residues: CASCLNTEAFF.

The chain recombines TRBV6-1 with TRBJ2-2, with unresolved D. V was pared by 1 base and J by 5 bases, with 8 bases between. Germline V lookup: CDR1 MNHNS, CDR2 SASEGT. The CDR3 consists of 14 residues. CDR3 DNA sequence: TGTGCCAGCAGTGAAGTAATGGGGACCGGGGAGCTGTTTTTT. This gives the protein CASSEVMGTGELFF.

This clonotype was recorded a few times. The genes are TRBV12-3 or TRBV12-4 and TRBJ2-1; 7 bases are shared with TRBD2. The length of the CDR3 is 16 residues. After removal of 5 bases from V and 7 bases from J, the junction contained 14 bases not matched to a gene. The CDR3 loop reads CASSPTSWGAGNEQFF. The CDR3 DNA sequence: TGTGCCAGCAGTCCGACAAGTTGGGGAGCGGGAAATGAGCAGTTCTTC.

The chain carries TRBV20-1 and TRBJ2-1; D possibly corresponds to TRBD1 (9 bases). Germline-derived CDR1 and CDR2 are DFQATT and SNEGSKA (reference sequence). V was trimmed by 0 bases and J by 3 bases, leaving 24 bases between them. This CDR3 contains 19 residues. CDR3 in amino acids: CSAREGQGSGRAIYNEQFF. In DNA form, the CDR3 reads TGCAGTGCTAGAGAGGGACAGGGAAGCGGGAGAGCTATCTACAATGAGCAGTTCTTC.

CDR3 region: CASSQVGTSGSSSYNEQFF. The CDR3 DNA reads TGTGCCAGCAGCCAAGTAGGGACTAGCGGTTCAAGCTCCTACAATGAGCAGTTCTTC. The V and J genes are TRBV3-1 and TRBJ2-1, with 11 bases fitting TRBD2. The V and J ends lost 1 base and 0 bases, in that order; junction bases with no gene match: 8. Germline V gives CDR1 LGHDT, CDR2 YNNKEL (reference sequence). The CDR3 loop spans 19 amino acids.

This clonotype was seen only a few times. The chain employs TRBV11-1 and TRBJ2-2, with TRBD1 matching over 7 bases. The germline gives CDR1 SGHAT, CDR2 FQDESV (reference sequence). Germline trimming cut 2 bases from V and 0 bases from J; bases unmatched to any gene: 12. This CDR3 comprises 19 residues. Here the CDR3 reads CASSLFFSPGTANTGELFF. CDR3 bases: TGTGCCAGCAGCTTATTCTTTTCTCCCGGGACAGCGAACACCGGGGAGCTGTTTTTT.

The chain joins TRBV3-1 to TRBJ2-1; D is unresolved. Deletions cut 4 bases from V and 7 bases from J, with 8 bases between. This CDR3 is 12 amino acids long. Germline CDR1 LGHDT, CDR2 YNNKEL (reference sequence). This CDR3 is CASSLLINEQFF. Here the CDR3 DNA reads TGTGCCAGCAGCCTTTTGATTAATGAGCAGTTCTTC.

This rearrangement joins TRBV12-3 or TRBV12-4 to TRBJ2-7; D is undetermined. This CDR3 contains 14 residues. Trimming removed 4 bases from V and 2 bases from J, with 12 bases in between. Here the CDR3 reads CASSYEWGTYEQYF. The CDR3 bases are TGTGCCAGCAGTTACGAGTGGGGAACCTACGAGCAGTACTTC.

This chain connects TRBV30 to TRBJ1-3; D ambiguous. This CDR3 comprises 14 residues. Germline assignment: CDR1 GTSNPN and CDR2 SVGIG (reference sequence). Trimming took off 1 base at V and 3 bases at J, with 10 bases between the two ends. The CDR3 sequence is CAWSGIGFGNTIYF. As DNA, the CDR3 is TGTGCCTGGAGTGGAATCGGATTTGGAAACACCATATATTTT.

The CDR3 DNA is TGCGCCAGCAGCTTGACAAAGGGACAGGGAGTATCCGGGGAGCTGTTTTTT. Protein product: CASSLTKGQGVSGELFF. J is TRBJ2-2 and V is TRBV5-1; 9 positions agree with TRBD1. The V and J ends lost 1 base and 6 bases, in that order; junction bases with no gene match: 10. There are 17 residues in the CDR3. Germline V gene data show CDR1 as SGHRS and CDR2 as YFSETQ.